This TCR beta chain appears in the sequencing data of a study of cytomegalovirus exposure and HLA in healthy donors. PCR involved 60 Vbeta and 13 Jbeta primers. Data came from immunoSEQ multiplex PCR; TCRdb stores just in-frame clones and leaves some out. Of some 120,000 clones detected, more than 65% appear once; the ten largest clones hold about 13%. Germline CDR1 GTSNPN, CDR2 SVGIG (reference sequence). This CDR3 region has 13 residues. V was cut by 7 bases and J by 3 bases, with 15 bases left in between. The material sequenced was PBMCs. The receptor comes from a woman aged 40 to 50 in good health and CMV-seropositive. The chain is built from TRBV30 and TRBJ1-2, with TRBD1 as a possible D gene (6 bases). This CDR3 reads CAFHPGVYYGYTF. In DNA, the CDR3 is TGTGCCTTCCATCCAGGGGTTTACTATGGCTACACCTTC. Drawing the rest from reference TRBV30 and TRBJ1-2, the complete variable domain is SQTIHQWPATLVQPVGSPLSLECTVEGTSNPNLYWYRQAAGRGLQLLFYSVGIGQISSEVPQNLSASRPQDRQFILSSKKLLLSDSGFYLCAFHPGVYYGYTFGSGTRLTVV.